Below, 13 T cell receptor beta chains from the same sample are listed, as sequenced in a study of shared clonotypes between healthy human individuals (dated by TCRdb to about 2020). Library preparation employed the immunoSEQ multiplex PCR assay. TCRdb's version of the immuneACCESS table is confined to in-frame rearrangements and falls short of the full clone set. An unresolved V gene accounts for under half of the shortfall where checked; the remainder is of unknown origin. Counted in this sample were 1 million to 1.3 million clones; 75% to 80% of them appeared once. 0.6% to 0.7% of the sample rests with the top ten. Sequencing input: memory CD4+ T cells from PBMCs. The cell subset or site label corresponds to: CD45RA-negative fraction. The receptors were sampled from a man younger than 30 in good health. Some clones in this sample may be carry-over from other donors' samples.

The gene calls are TRBV18 and TRBJ2-2; TRBD2 aligns across 7 bases. The V gene's germline CDR1 is KGHSH and CDR2 LQKENI. This CDR3 is 17 amino acids long. J was trimmed by 4 bases and V by 2 bases; bases with no gene match: 10. The CDR3, as DNA: TGTGCCAGCTCACCAATCCAGGCGGGAGCGGGCACCGGGGAGCTGTTTTTT. As protein: CASSPIQAGAGTGELFF.

Remarks on this clone: Other DNA sequences in the same sample also yield this CDR3. J is TRBJ2-1 and V is TRBV2; TRBD1 is a possible D gene (5 bases). CDR1 SNHLY and CDR2 FYNNEI come from the germline V gene. V dropped 6 bases and J dropped 9 bases, with 12 bases sitting between them. CDR3 length equals 12 residues. The chain's CDR3 is CASRGQGSEQFF. Here the CDR3 DNA reads TGTGCCAGCAGAGGTCAGGGAAGTGAGCAGTTCTTC.

The chain is built from TRBV6-5 and TRBJ1-5; TRBD1 is a possible D gene (5 bases). CDR3 length: 15 residues. The germline V gene has CDR1 MNHEY and CDR2 SVGAGI. Trimming removed 2 bases at V and 7 bases at J, with 15 bases between. This chain's CDR3 is CASSYRPRGGQPQHF. The CDR3 DNA is TGTGCCAGCAGTTACCGACCACGGGGCGGACAGCCCCAGCATTTT.

The chain carries TRBV7-2 and TRBJ2-3; 10 bases align to TRBD1. With V trimmed by 4 bases and J by 6 bases, 7 bases remained unmatched. This CDR3 comprises 15 residues. Germline CDR1 and CDR2: SGHTA and FQGNSA. DNA for the CDR3: TGTGCCAGCAGCTGGGCGACAGGGGGCTATGATACGCAGTATTTT. This sequence encodes CASSWATGGYDTQYF. The full variable domain, in which reference TRBV7-2 and TRBJ2-3 provide the parts outside the CDR3, is GAGVSQSPSNKVTEKGKDVELRCDPISGHTALYWYRQSLGQGLEFLIYFQGNSAPDKSGLPSDRFSAERTGGSVSTLTIQRTQQEDSAVYLCASSWATGGYDTQYFGPGTRLTVL.

V gene TRBV19 combines with J gene TRBJ2-2; the D gene is possibly TRBD2 (7 bases). The V end lost 4 bases, the J end lost 6 bases, and 24 bases lay between the germline ends. Germline V gives CDR1 LNHDA, CDR2 SQIVND (reference sequence). The length of the CDR3 is 18 residues. The CDR3 reads CASSTSLGAGASAGELFF. The CDR3 DNA is TGTGCCAGTAGTACCTCTCTGGGGGCGGGAGCTTCCGCCGGGGAGCTGTTTTTT.

This rearrangement joins TRBV7-9 to TRBJ1-2; D perhaps matches TRBD1 (5 bases). The V gene lost 5 bases and the J gene lost 6 bases, with 19 bases spanning the gap. The CDR3 length is 15 residues. In germline, CDR1 is SEHNR, CDR2 FQNEAQ (reference sequence). In nucleotides, the CDR3 is TGTGCCAGCAGCGCCCTCAGAGGGGAGGCGGATGGCTACACCTTC. Protein product: CASSALRGEADGYTF.

This chain connects TRBV11-2 to TRBJ1-2, with D perhaps TRBD1 (5 bases). Germline lookup yields CDR1 SGHAT and CDR2 FQNNGV. This CDR3 comprises 14 residues. V shed 5 bases and J shed 2 bases, with 12 bases lying between them. The CDR3 sequence is CASSPGGGNYGYTF. The CDR3 DNA follows: TGTGCCAGCAGCCCCGGGGGGGGAAACTATGGCTACACCTTC.

Notes on this clone: A far larger clone is one nucleotide away, so this likely arose from a read error. The rearrangement joins TRBV18 to TRBJ1-1; 8 bases line up with TRBD1. This CDR3 has 13 amino acids. Germline V gene data show CDR1 as KGHSH and CDR2 as LQKENI. The junction had 1 base not matched to a gene; V was cut back by 7 bases and J by 0 bases. CDR3 region: CASLQGVNTEAFF. The CDR3 bases are TGTGCCAGCTTACAGGGGGTGAACACTGAAGCTTTCTTT.

This chain joins TRBV29-1 and TRBJ2-5; TRBD2 matches at 7 bases. Trimming at V came to 4 bases and at J to 3 bases, leaving 11 bases not matched to a gene. This CDR3 contains 15 residues. Germline loops: CDR1 SQVTM, CDR2 ANQGSEA. CDR3 residues: CSVAPFETSKETQYF. The CDR3 region has the DNA TGCAGCGTTGCCCCTTTCGAGACTAGCAAAGAGACCCAGTACTTC.

The CDR3, as DNA: TGTGCCAGCAGCTTGGCCTTGGGAGATGGCAATCAGCCCCAGCATTTT. Translating it yields CASSLALGDGNQPQHF. The chain combines TRBV5-8 with TRBJ1-5; D not resolved. Germline V gene lookup returns CDR1 SGHTS and CDR2 YDEGEE. The CDR3 consists of 16 residues. The V end lost 0 bases, the J end lost 2 bases, and 12 bases lay between the germline ends. Variable domain in full (rest from reference TRBV5-8 and TRBJ1-5): EAGVTQSPTHLIKTRGQQATLRCSPISGHTSVYWYQQALGLGLQFLLWYDEGEERNRGNFPPRFSGRQFPNYSSELNVNALELEDSALYLCASSLALGDGNQPQHFGDGTRLSIL.

The chain is built from TRBV6-6 and TRBJ1-4; 8 nucleotides agree with TRBD1. Per germline, CDR1 MNHNY and CDR2 SVGAGI (reference sequence). The ends lost 8 bases at V and 4 bases at J; junction bases unmatched: 3. The CDR3 contains 13 residues. The CDR3 spells CASGDRGNEKLFF. The CDR3 coding sequence is TGTGCCAGCGGAGACAGGGGTAATGAAAAACTGTTTTTT.

This clone was recorded only once. Other DNA sequences of this sample code for an identical CDR3. This chain connects TRBV19 to TRBJ2-7; D is uncertain. The CDR3 spans 14 residues. The V gene lost 0 bases and the J gene lost 3 bases, with 9 bases spanning the gap. Germline CDR1 LNHDA, CDR2 SQIVND (reference sequence). The CDR3 DNA follows: TGTGCCAGTAGTATAGAAAAGGGTTTCTACGAGCAGTACTTC. This gives the protein CASSIEKGFYEQYF.

The chain employs TRBV21-1 and TRBJ2-2; the table's D gene call, TRBD1, was not cross checked with the DNA. TRBV21-1 is classified as a pseudogene. There are 16 residues in the CDR3. The CDR3 reads CASSSVVTGGTGELFF. As DNA, the CDR3 is TGTGCCAGCAGCAGCGTTGTAACAGGGGGCACCGGGGAGCTGTTTTTT.